This TCR beta chain is drawn from a study of T cells in Graves' hyperthyroidism and ophthalmopathy. Study-level results: Within blood appeared most thyroid clonotypes that had expanded above 0.001.

Germline V lookup: CDR1 MNHNS, CDR2 SASEGT. Trimming took 2 bases from V and 7 from J, leaving 11 bases between them. This CDR3 is 13 amino acids long. In its sample, this clonotype was seen many times. Its target is not known. What was amplified from RNA transcripts were TCR beta CDR3 regions. The primer set for the first-round RT-PCR of the TCR CDR3 was HTBI. TCRdb reanalysed the multiplex PCR reads using MiXCR and keeps one entry per CDR3 protein. Among roughly 300,000 distinct CDR3 sequences, about 25% were seen once, and the ten largest hold around 30%. Not enrolled were patients with uncontrolled infection, other autoimmune disease, pregnancy or lactation. Used for diagnoses were clinical symptoms, serum thyroxine and TRAb, thyroid ultrasound and orbital computed tomography. The PBMCs had their origin in 10 ml of fresh peripheral blood.

This TCR derives from a man between 35 and 55 years old with Graves' hyperthyroidism that later progressed to Graves' ophthalmopathy. The sample taken for sequencing was blood. The J gene is TRBJ1-2, the V gene TRBV6-1; maybe TRBD1 (5 bases). The CDR3 loop is CASSERGRRGYTF. CDR3 nucleotides: TGTGCCAGCAGTGAAAGGGGAAGACGTGGCTACACCTTC.